This T cell receptor (beta chain) was sequenced in a study of cytomegalovirus exposure and HLA in healthy donors. A word on this clone: The target antigen is unknown.

The CDR3 loop spans 13 amino acids. Losses at the gene ends were 3 bases for V and 7 bases for J; bases not matched to a gene: 2. In germline, CDR1 is MDHEN, CDR2 SYDVKM. Study-level results: On later analysis, the bulk of CMV-associated TCR beta chains appeared to be HLA-restricted. The study listed approximately 160 cytomegalovirus-associated TCR beta chains. Most of the TCR beta V segments (in an earlier analysis) were productive either about 87% or about 30% of the time.

It was with 60 Vbeta and 13 Jbeta primers that the PCR ran. Produced via immunoSEQ multiplex PCR; TCRdb's table is partial and in-frame only. The data contain 140,000 or so clones, around 65% of them singletons. The specimen sequenced was PBMCs. V gene TRBV28 combines with J gene TRBJ1-1; 10 bases line up with TRBD1. This TCR derives from a male donor in good health and CMV-seronegative. The CDR3 nucleotides are TGTGCCAGCAGTTTGTGGGACAGGGGTGAAGCTTTCTTT. Translating gives CASSLWDRGEAFF.